One and the same sample provided the 12 T cell receptor beta chains below, sequenced in a study of response to subunit inactivated influenza vaccine. TCRdb passed the RT-PCR reads through MiXCR, listing each CDR3 protein once. Among more than 550,000 distinct CDR3 sequences listed, about 11% were seen once. These data were also filed under a second study, of T cells expressing NK-cell markers. That paper states: Researchers built TCR beta cDNA using 5'RACE template switching with UMIs.

Sequenced material: PBMCs from blood, taken on the day of vaccination. Every receptor here comes from a man between 50 and 59 years old who received an inactivated influenza vaccine.

This clonotype has just a few counts. This chain uses TRBV7-2 with TRBJ2-7; D unclear. Germline CDR1 is SGHTA and CDR2 is FQGNSA. The CDR3 length is 12 residues. Trimming cost V 0 bases and J 6 bases, with 6 bases left between them. This chain's CDR3 is CASSLAPLEQYF. CDR3 DNA: TGTGCCAGCAGCTTAGCGCCCCTCGAGCAGTACTTC. Full variable domain (outside the CDR3, taken from reference TRBV7-2 and TRBJ2-7): GAGVSQSPSNKVTEKGKDVELRCDPISGHTALYWYRQSLGQGLEFLIYFQGNSAPDKSGLPSDRFSAERTGGSVSTLTIQRTQQEDSAVYLCASSLAPLEQYFGPGTRLTVT.

This chain links TRBV7-2 with TRBJ2-2, with D possibly TRBD2 on 5 matching bases. The CDR3 is 13 amino acids. Trimming cost V 2 bases and J 6 bases, with 7 bases left between them. The germline V gene has CDR1 SGHTA and CDR2 FQGNSA. The CDR3 here is CASSLIGAGELFF. CDR3 in DNA: TGTGCCAGCAGCTTAATCGGGGCCGGGGAGCTGTTTTTT.

This clonotype was counted many times. The chain employs TRBV20-1 and TRBJ2-7; 7 nucleotides align to TRBD1. CDR1 DFQATT and CDR2 SNEGSKA come from the germline V gene (reference sequence). V shed 4 bases, J shed 6 bases, and the junction held 9 bases outside the gene matches. This CDR3 has 13 amino acids. CDR3 DNA: TGCAGTGCTACTCCTGGGACAGTAGCCGAGCAGTACTTC. Protein: CSATPGTVAEQYF.

This clonotype was counted between two and nine times. The rearrangement joins TRBV11-2 to TRBJ2-3; the match to TRBD2 covers 9 bases. V lost 5 bases and J lost 8; bases outside the gene matches: 26. The CDR3 contains 20 residues. Per the germline V gene, CDR1 is SGHAT and CDR2 is FQNNGV. CDR3 coding DNA: TGTGCCAGCAGCCGGCCCAATCAGAGGGTGGCGGGAGGGCCGACGGGTACGCAGTATTTT. Its protein is CASSRPNQRVAGGPTGTQYF.

In its sample, this clonotype was seen many times. The chain is built from TRBV7-9 and TRBJ2-2, with 8 positions matching TRBD2. Trimming cost V 5 bases and J 4 bases; bases outside gene matches: 9. The length of the CDR3 is 16 residues. CDR1 and CDR2 (germline): SEHNR, FQNEAQ (reference sequence). CDR3 in amino acids: CASSRGLVKGTGELFF. CDR3 nucleotides: TGTGCCAGCAGCCGGGGACTAGTTAAAGGCACCGGGGAGCTGTTTTTT.

There are a few counts of this clonotype. The rearrangement links TRBV3-1 to TRBJ2-7; 7 bases match TRBD1. Germline loops: CDR1 LGHDT, CDR2 YNNKEL (reference sequence). This CDR3 is built from 16 residues. V shed 0 bases, J shed 3 bases, and the junction held 8 bases outside the gene matches. The CDR3 DNA reads TGTGCCAGCAGCCAAGATCAGGGGGTTAAGGTCTACGAGCAGTACTTC. This gives the protein CASSQDQGVKVYEQYF.

The chain links TRBV12-3 or TRBV12-4 to TRBJ2-5; 7 positions agree with TRBD2. With 7 bases clipped from V and 5 bases from J, the junction kept 4 bases outside the gene matches. CDR3 size: 12 residues. The CDR3 DNA reads as TGTGCCAGCACGGTGGGGGGGGAGACCCAGTACTTC. Translation gives CASTVGGETQYF.

This clonotype was recorded at least ten times. This chain uses TRBV3-1 with TRBJ2-1, with 12 bases lining up with TRBD2. The length of the CDR3 is 15 residues. V gave up 11 bases and J gave up 2 bases; unmatched junction bases: 7. CDR1 LGHDT and CDR2 YNNKEL come from the germline V gene (reference sequence). CDR3 loop: CASGASGGAYNEQFF. CDR3 in DNA: TGTGCCTCAGGGGCTAGCGGGGGGGCCTACAATGAGCAGTTCTTC.

The chain uses TRBV7-2 and TRBJ2-7, with TRBD2 matching over 7 bases. Germline V CDR1 and CDR2: SGHTA, FQGNSA. The V segment lost 5 bases and the J segment 2 bases; nucleotides outside the gene matches: 6. The CDR3 spans 14 residues. CDR3 residues: CASSKLAYTYEQYF. Written as DNA, the CDR3 is TGTGCCAGCAGCAAACTAGCGTATACCTACGAGCAGTACTTC.

This clonotype appeared a few times. The V call is TRBV7-9, the J call TRBJ2-5, with D perhaps assigned TRBD1 or TRBD2 (5 bases each). Germline V gene sequence: CDR1 SEHNR, CDR2 FQNEAQ (reference sequence). The V and J ends lost 5 bases and 2 bases respectively, with 15 bases between them. The CDR3 has 15 residues. CDR3 sequence: CASSLEGLHQETQYF. The CDR3 DNA reads TGTGCCAGCAGCCTAGAGGGGCTTCATCAAGAGACCCAGTACTTC.

In this sample, this clonotype turned up a few times. This sequence joins TRBV5-5 and TRBJ1-1; tentative D call: TRBD1 (6 bases). Trimming shortened V by 4 bases and J by 5 bases, and 24 bases separated the two germline ends. The V gene's germline CDR1 is SGHKS and CDR2 YYEKEE (reference sequence). The CDR3 covers 17 residues. As DNA, the CDR3 is TGTGCCAGCAGCCCTTGGGGCCCGGCCAGGGGTAATACTGAAGCTTTCTTT. Translating gives CASSPWGPARGNTEAFF.

The table lists this clonotype with a few counts. The V call is TRBV4-2, the J call TRBJ2-7; D possibly uses TRBD1 or TRBD2 (5 bases each). Germline assignment: CDR1 LGHNA and CDR2 YNFKEQ. This CDR3 region has 15 residues. The V end lost 0 bases, the J end lost 4 bases, and 13 bases lay between the germline ends. This chain's CDR3 is CASSQDLGGEYEQYF. In DNA, the CDR3 is TGTGCCAGCAGCCAAGATCTTGGGGGAGAGTACGAGCAGTACTTC.